Below are 5 T cell receptor beta chains sequenced from a single sample in a study of control samples from healthy donors and cancer patients (dated by TCRdb to the early 2020s). Libraries came from the immunoSEQ multiplex PCR assay. TCRdb mirrors the immuneACCESS table, restricted to in-frame sequences. Some clones are absent from its copies; in checked studies, under half trace to an unresolved V gene, and the reason for the others is unknown. Recorded for this sample are some 130,000 clones; around 96% of them occurred a single time. 3.6% of the sample is held by the ten biggest clonotypes. Sequencing used blood. These receptors all stem from a man aged 25-45 years in good health.

V gene TRBV7-3 combines with J gene TRBJ1-5; no reliable D call. Germline CDR1 is SGHTA and CDR2 is FQGTGA. With 3 bases removed from V and 9 bases from J, the gap between germline ends came to 15 bases. The CDR3 contains 14 residues. The CDR3 DNA reads as TGTGCCAGCAGCTTTGGTCAGCCTGGTGGGCCCCAGCATTTT. Protein: CASSFGQPGGPQHF.

The CDR3 sequence is CATSPQGQGYQPQHF. DNA of the CDR3: TGTGCCACCAGTCCTCAAGGACAGGGTTATCAGCCCCAGCATTTT. This rearrangement joins TRBV24-1 to TRBJ1-5; 8 bases line up with TRBD1. After removal of 6 bases from V and 5 bases from J, the junction contained 8 bases not matched to a gene. Per germline, CDR1 KGHDR and CDR2 SFDVKD. This CDR3 spans 15 amino acids.

The rearrangement uses TRBV19 and TRBJ1-5, with 7 bases aligning to TRBD1. The CDR3 length is 15 residues. Germline V gene lookup returns CDR1 LNHDA and CDR2 SQIVND (reference sequence). Losses at the gene ends were 1 base for V and 7 bases for J; bases not matched to a gene: 7. The CDR3 here is CASSIGQGVGQPQHF. CDR3 bases: TGTGCCAGTAGTATAGGACAGGGAGTCGGGCAGCCCCAGCATTTT.

This clone was seen only once. This chain connects TRBV4-3 to TRBJ1-2, with D possibly TRBD1 on 6 matching bases. Germline CDR1 and CDR2: LGHNA and YSLEER. This CDR3 has 15 amino acids. Trimming shortened V by 0 bases and J by 3 bases, and 11 bases separated the two germline ends. The CDR3 nucleotides read TGCGCCAGCAGCCAAGACTGGACAGTACACTATGGCTACACCTTC. Protein product: CASSQDWTVHYGYTF.

The chain uses TRBV7-9 and TRBJ1-6, with 7 nucleotides matching TRBD1. This CDR3 contains 16 residues. Germline trimming cut 5 bases from V and 7 bases from J; bases unmatched to any gene: 11. CDR1 is SEHNR and CDR2 is FQNEAQ in the germline V gene (reference sequence). CDR3 region: CASSGAVDRVNSPLHF. The CDR3, as DNA: TGTGCCAGCAGCGGGGCGGTAGACAGGGTGAATTCACCCCTCCACTTT.